This T cell receptor (beta chain) stems from a study of T cell responses to AZD1222 COVID-19 vaccine. About the research overall: Pooled in the analysis were second doses at about 4 or about 12 weeks.

Notes on this clone: Its antigen is as yet unknown.

Profiled with immunoSEQ multiplex PCR; TCRdb holds only in-frame clones, not every one. The sample consists of about 59,000 clones, more than 65% of them appearing once. V shed 4 bases and J 1 base; nucleotides not matched to a gene: 13. The CDR3 is 18 residues long. From germline, CDR1 is SGHNT and CDR2 YENEEA. Study-wide points: Baseline serostatus was positive in only 5 to 7 AZD1222 recipients.

Specimen: peripheral blood, collected on day 0 of AZD1222 vaccination. The TCR sequence derives from an adult in good health. V usage is TRBV11-3 and J usage is TRBJ2-1, with 7 bases aligning to TRBD2. The CDR3 loop reads CASSSPPGGSTSYNEQFF. The CDR3 DNA sequence: TGTGCCAGCAGCTCACCCCCCGGCGGGAGTACATCCTACAATGAGCAGTTCTTC.